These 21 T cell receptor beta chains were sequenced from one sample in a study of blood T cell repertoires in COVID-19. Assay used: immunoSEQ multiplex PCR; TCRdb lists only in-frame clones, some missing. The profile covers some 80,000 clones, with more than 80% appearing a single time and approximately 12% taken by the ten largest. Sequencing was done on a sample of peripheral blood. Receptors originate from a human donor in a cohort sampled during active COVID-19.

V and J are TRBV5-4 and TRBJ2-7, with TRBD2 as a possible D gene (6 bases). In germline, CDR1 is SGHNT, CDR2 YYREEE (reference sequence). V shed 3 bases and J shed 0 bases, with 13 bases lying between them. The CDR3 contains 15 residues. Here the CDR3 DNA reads TGTGCCAGCAGCTGGGGCGGGATTAGCTCCTACGAGCAGTACTTC. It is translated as CASSWGGISSYEQYF.

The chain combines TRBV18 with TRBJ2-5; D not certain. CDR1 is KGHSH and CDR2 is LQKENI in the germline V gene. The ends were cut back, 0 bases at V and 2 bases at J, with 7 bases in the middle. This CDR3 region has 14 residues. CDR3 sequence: CASSPPSEQETQYF. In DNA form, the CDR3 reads TGTGCCAGCTCACCACCGAGCGAGCAAGAGACCCAGTACTTC.

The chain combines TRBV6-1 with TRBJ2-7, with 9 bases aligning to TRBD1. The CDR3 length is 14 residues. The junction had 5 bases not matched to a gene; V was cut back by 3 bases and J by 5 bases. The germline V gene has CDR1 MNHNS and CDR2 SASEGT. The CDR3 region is CASSDGTGLNEQYF. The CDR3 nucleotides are TGTGCCAGCAGTGATGGGACAGGGCTAAACGAGCAGTACTTC.

CDR3 DNA: TGTGCCAGCTCATCTGACAGACGGGCGACCTCCCAGTACGAGCAGTACTTC. It specifies CASSSDRRATSQYEQYF. The V gene is TRBV18, the J gene TRBJ2-7; the D gene is possibly TRBD1 (5 bases). Germline V gene sequence: CDR1 KGHSH, CDR2 LQKENI. The CDR3 is made up of 17 amino acids. Deletions cut 5 bases from V and 4 bases from J, with 24 bases between.

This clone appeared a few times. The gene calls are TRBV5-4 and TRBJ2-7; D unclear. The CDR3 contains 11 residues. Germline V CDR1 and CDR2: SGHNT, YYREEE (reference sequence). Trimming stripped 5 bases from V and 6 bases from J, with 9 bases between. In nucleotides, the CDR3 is TGTGCCAGCAGTTCAGGTGGCGAGCAGTACTTC. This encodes CASSSGGEQYF.

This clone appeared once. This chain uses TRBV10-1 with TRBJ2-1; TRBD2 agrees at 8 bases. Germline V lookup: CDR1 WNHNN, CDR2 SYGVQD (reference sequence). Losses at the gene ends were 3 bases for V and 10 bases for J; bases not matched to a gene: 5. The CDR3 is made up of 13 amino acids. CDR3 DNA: TGCGCCAGCAGTGACGGGGGGGGCGACGAGCAGTTCTTC. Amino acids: CASSDGGGDEQFF.

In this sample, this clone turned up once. The CDR3: CASSLGQGNPGELFF. CDR3 bases: TGTGCCAGCAGCCTTGGACAGGGAAATCCCGGGGAGCTGTTTTTT. The rearrangement links TRBV2 to TRBJ2-2; 8 positions match TRBD1. The CDR3 consists of 15 residues. V shed 6 bases and J 6 bases; nucleotides not matched to a gene: 9. Germline-derived CDR1 and CDR2 are SNHLY and FYNNEI.

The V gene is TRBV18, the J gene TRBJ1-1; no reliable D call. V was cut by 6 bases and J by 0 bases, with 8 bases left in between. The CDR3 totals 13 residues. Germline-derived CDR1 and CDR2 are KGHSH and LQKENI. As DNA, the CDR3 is TGTGCCAGCTCGCCCACTATGAACACTGAAGCTTTCTTT. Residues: CASSPTMNTEAFF.

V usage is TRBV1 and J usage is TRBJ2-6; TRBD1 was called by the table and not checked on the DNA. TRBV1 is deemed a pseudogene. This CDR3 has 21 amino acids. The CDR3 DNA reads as TGCACCAGCAGCCAATCCAATCTACGGGGACAGGGGGCGTCGGGGGCCAACGTCCTGACTTTC. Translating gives CTSSQSNLRGQGASGANVLTF.

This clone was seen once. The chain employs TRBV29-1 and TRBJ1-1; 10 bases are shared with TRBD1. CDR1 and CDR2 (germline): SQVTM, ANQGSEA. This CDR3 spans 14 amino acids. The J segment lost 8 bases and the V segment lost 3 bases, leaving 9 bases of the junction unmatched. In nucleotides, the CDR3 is TGCAGCGTTGACATGACAGGGGGCAGCGCCGAAGCTTTCTTT. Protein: CSVDMTGGSAEAFF.

CDR3 sequence (DNA): TGTGCCAGCAGCCAAGTACAGGGGAGGGAGCAGTACTTC. Translation gives CASSQVQGREQYF. V and J are TRBV3-1 (or the pseudogene TRBV3-2) and TRBJ2-7, with D possibly matching TRBD1 (7 bases). CDR1 and CDR2 (germline): LGHDT, YNNKEL (reference sequence). Trimming removed 1 base from V and 7 bases from J, with 11 bases in between. This CDR3 is 13 amino acids long.

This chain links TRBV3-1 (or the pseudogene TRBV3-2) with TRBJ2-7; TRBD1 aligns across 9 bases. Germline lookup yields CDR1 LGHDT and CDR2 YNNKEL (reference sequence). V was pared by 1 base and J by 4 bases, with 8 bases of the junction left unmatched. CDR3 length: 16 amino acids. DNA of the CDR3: TGTGCCAGCAGCCAAGGAGACACAGGGGGCTTTTACGAGCAGTACTTC. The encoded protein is CASSQGDTGGFYEQYF.

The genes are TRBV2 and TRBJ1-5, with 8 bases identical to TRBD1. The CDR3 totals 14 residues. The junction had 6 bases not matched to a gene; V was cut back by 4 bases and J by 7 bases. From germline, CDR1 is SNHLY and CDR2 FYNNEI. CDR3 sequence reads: CASSGDRGGQPQHF. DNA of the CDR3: TGTGCCAGCAGTGGTGACAGGGGAGGGCAGCCCCAGCATTTT.

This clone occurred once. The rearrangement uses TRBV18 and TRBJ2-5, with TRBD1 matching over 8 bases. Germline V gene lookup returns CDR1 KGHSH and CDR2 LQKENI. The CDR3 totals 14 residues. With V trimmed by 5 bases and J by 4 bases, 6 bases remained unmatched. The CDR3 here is CASSSGGGGETQYF. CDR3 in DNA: TGTGCCAGCTCATCAGGGGGCGGAGGAGAGACCCAGTACTTC.

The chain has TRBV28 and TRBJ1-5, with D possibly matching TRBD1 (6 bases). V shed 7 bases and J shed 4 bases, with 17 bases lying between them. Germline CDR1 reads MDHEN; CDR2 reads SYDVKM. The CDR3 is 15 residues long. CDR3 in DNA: TGTGCCAGCACCCCGTCGACAGGACCTAATCAGCCCCAGCATTTT. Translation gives CASTPSTGPNQPQHF.

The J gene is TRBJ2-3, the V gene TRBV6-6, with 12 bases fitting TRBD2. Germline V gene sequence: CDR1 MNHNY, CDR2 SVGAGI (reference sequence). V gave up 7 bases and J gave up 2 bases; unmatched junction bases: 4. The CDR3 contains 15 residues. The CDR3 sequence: CASTASGRATDTQYF. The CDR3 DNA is TGTGCCAGCACCGCTAGCGGGAGGGCCACAGATACGCAGTATTTT.

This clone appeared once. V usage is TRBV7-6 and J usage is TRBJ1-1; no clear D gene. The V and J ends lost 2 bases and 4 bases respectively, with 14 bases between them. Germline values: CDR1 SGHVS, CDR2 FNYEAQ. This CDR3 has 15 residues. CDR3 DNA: TGTGCCAGCAGCTTATATGACACCTCAGGCACTGAAGCTTTCTTT. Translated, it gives CASSLYDTSGTEAFF.

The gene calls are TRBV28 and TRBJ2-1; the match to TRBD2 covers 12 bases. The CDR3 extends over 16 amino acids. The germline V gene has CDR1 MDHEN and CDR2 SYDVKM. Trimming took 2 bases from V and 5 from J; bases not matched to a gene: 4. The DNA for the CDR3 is TGTGCCAGCAGTTTACTTTCTAGCGGGAGGGACAATGAGCAGTTCTTC. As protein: CASSLLSSGRDNEQFF.

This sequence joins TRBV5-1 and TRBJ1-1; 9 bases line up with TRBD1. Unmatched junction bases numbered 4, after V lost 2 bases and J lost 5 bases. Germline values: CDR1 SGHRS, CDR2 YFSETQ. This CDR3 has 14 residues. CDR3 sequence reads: CASSFTGGETEAFF. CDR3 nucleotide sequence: TGCGCCAGCAGCTTTACAGGGGGCGAGACTGAAGCTTTCTTT.

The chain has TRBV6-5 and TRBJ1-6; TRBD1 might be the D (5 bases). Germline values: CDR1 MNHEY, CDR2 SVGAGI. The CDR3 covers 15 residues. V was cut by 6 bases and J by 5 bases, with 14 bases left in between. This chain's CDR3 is CASSLGGSHNSPLHF. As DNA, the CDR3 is TGTGCCAGCAGCCTGGGGGGGAGTCATAATTCACCCCTCCACTTT.

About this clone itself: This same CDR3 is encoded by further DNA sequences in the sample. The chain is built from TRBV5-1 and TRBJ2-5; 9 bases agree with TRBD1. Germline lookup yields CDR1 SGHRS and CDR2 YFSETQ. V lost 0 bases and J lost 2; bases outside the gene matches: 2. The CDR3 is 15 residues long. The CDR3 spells CASSLAGQGQETQYF. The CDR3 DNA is TGCGCCAGCAGCTTGGCGGGACAGGGTCAAGAGACCCAGTACTTC.